The sequence of this T cell receptor (beta chain) was determined in a study of a mutant IDH1 vaccine in newly diagnosed glioma. For the study at large: Patients began vaccination 4-6 weeks after radiotherapy alone, or with temozolomide cycles.

TCRdb's table, derived via immunoSEQ multiplex PCR, lists solely in-frame clones and lacks some. Of about 30,000 clones detected, around 90% appear once; the ten largest clones hold less than 25%. Documented time point: week 11, during vaccination. Doses consisted of 300 ug of mutant IDH1 20-mer peptide each, paired with topical imiquimod. Of note for this clone: What it binds is unknown.

Study findings and constraints: Pseudoprogression appeared independent of alterations in top peripheral clonotypes.

The junction had 5 bases not matched to a gene; V was cut back by 8 bases and J by 5 bases. The CDR3 covers 11 residues. Per the germline V gene, CDR1 is DFQATT and CDR2 is SNEGSKA (reference sequence). The chain joins TRBV20-1 to TRBJ2-5, with 7 positions matching TRBD1. Sequences were derived from PBMCs, sampled from a glioma patient whose treatment included an IDH1 peptide vaccine. This sequence originates from a man younger than 35 with glioma. CDR3 protein: CSFDRDETQYF. The CDR3 region has the DNA TGCAGTTTCGACAGGGACGAGACCCAGTACTTC.